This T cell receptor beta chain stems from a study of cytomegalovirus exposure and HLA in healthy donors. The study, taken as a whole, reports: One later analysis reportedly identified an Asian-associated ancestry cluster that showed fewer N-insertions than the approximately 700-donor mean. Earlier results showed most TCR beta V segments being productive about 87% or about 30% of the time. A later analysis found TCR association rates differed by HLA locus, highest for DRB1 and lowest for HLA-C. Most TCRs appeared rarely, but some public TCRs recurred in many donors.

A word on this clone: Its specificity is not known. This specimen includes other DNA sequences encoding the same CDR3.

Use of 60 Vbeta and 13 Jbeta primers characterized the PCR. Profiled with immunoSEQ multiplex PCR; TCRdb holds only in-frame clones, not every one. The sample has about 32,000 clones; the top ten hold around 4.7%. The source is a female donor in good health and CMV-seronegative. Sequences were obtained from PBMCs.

The CDR3 DNA is TGTGCCAGTAGCACGGAGGGGCCAGCGTATAATTCACCCCTCCACTTT. It yields the protein CASSTEGPAYNSPLHF. The V gene is TRBV19, the J gene TRBJ1-6; perhaps TRBD1 as D (5 bases). This CDR3 has 16 amino acids. Germline V gene sequence: CDR1 LNHDA, CDR2 SQIVND (reference sequence). The V end was cut by 6 bases, the J end by 4 bases, with 16 bases between.